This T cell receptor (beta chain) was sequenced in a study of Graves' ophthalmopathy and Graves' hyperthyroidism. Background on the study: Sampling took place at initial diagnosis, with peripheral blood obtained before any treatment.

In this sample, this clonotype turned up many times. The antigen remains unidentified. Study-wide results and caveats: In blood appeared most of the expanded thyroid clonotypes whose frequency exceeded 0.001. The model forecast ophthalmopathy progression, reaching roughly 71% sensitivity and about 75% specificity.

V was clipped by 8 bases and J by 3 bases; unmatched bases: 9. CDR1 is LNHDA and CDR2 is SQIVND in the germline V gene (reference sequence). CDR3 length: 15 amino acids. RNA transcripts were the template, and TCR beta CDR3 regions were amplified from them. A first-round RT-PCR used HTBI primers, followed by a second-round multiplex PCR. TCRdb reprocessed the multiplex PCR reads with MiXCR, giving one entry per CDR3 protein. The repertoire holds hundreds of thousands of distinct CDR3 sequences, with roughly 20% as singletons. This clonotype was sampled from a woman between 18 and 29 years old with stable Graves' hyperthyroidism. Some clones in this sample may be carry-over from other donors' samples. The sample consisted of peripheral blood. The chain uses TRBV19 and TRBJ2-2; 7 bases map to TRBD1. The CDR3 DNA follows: TGTGCCAGTTCCCGGACAGACAGGGACACCGGGGAGCTGTTTTTT. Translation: CASSRTDRDTGELFF.